This T cell receptor (beta chain) was documented in a study of T cell responses to AZD1222 COVID-19 vaccine. Study-level results: After the peak T cell response, and only then, were repertoires sampled. Donors were largely white British and mainly female; clonal diversity was possibly underestimated.

In the case of this clone: Its antigen is unknown.

Generated by immunoSEQ multiplex PCR, the TCRdb table keeps only in-frame clones and is missing some. This sample has 100,000 to 150,000 clones; 92% occur once, and the top ten carry about 7.7%. Analyses pooled second doses at about 4 or about 12 weeks. The germline gives CDR1 MNHEY, CDR2 SMNVEV (reference sequence). The CDR3 is 16 amino acids. Trimming took 5 bases from V and 0 from J; bases not matched to a gene: 8. The source of this sequence is an adult who received the AZD1222 COVID-19 vaccine. The chain combines TRBV27 with TRBJ2-3; 7 bases are a match to TRBD1. The sequencing here drew on peripheral blood, taken 28 days after the second AZD1222 dose. CDR3 DNA: TGTGCCAGCAGTCAGGGGGTCCGCCGAAGCACAGATACGCAGTATTTT. Its protein product is CASSQGVRRSTDTQYF.